This T cell receptor beta chain was obtained from a study of shared clonotypes between healthy human individuals. Study-level findings and limits: Generation probabilities were higher for clonotypes shared across all four sorted-subset donors than for unshared ones.

V was shortened by 6 bases and J by 0 bases, with 12 bases between the two germline ends. There are 14 residues in the CDR3. Germline CDR1 reads KGHSH; CDR2 reads LQKENI. Measured with immunoSEQ multiplex PCR; TCRdb has only the in-frame clones, and not every one. The repertoire holds over a million clones, around 78% seen once, with roughly 0.56% in the top ten. This clone has more than one count but fewer than ten. Its antigen is still unknown. Free of recent acute infections or vaccinations, the donors were healthy HIV-negative adults. The receptor was derived from a man aged 18 to 29 in good health. Some clones in this sample may be carry-over from other donors' samples. The chain recombines TRBV18 with TRBJ2-7; weak D call: TRBD1 (6 bases). Sequencing was carried out using memory CD4+ T cells from PBMCs. Subset in this sample: CD45RA-negative fraction. The CDR3 reads CASSAGTSSYEQYF. The CDR3 bases are TGTGCCAGCTCGGCCGGGACATCCTCCTACGAGCAGTACTTC.